This T cell receptor (beta chain) was sequenced in a study of T cells in Graves' hyperthyroidism and ophthalmopathy (dated by TCRdb to between 2018 and 2021). Study-level background: Peripheral blood was collected at initial diagnosis, before any treatment. To identify TCR V-J signatures that set the groups apart, the researchers used a discovery cohort of roughly 100 patients, made up of 40 to 45 with Graves' ophthalmopathy and about 60 with stable Graves' hyperthyroidism. An independent validation cohort of about 19 hyperthyroidism patients and about 15 patients who later progressed to ophthalmopathy tested prospective prediction of ophthalmopathy. The 85 to 100 discovery patients were randomly split 7:3 into training and test sets. In addition, the study compared T-cell repertoires in thyroid tissue and in blood from five to seven Graves' hyperthyroidism patients. After sampling, hyperthyroidism patients received methimazole starting at 30 mg daily, and ophthalmopathy patients received high-dose intravenous methylprednisolone. The paper reports TCR Vbeta CDR3 sequencing of approximately 140 peripheral blood samples: around 45 ophthalmopathy, roughly 74 hyperthyroidism and around 17 progressor patients. Points the paper makes about the study in general: No statistical method was used to fix the sample size in advance, and group allocation was not hidden from the investigators. In cross-validation, a model built on a 13 V-J signature told ophthalmopathy apart from stable hyperthyroidism with 87.88% sensitivity and approximately 81% specificity, and in testing the same model reached 80%/75%. Most expanded thyroid clonotypes (frequency above 0.001) were also found in blood, which suggests that blood repertoires may mirror thyroid immune responses. In validation, the model predicted progression to ophthalmopathy a median of around 6.5 months before onset, with 65% to 71% sensitivity and about 75% specificity.

TCR beta CDR3 regions were amplified from RNA transcripts. A first-round RT-PCR of the TCR CDR3 used the HTBI primer set with the Qiagen OneStep RT-PCR kit. Libraries were constructed in a second round of multiplex PCR, after which size selection and purification were performed. Paired-end sequencing of the libraries was performed with 100 bp reads on an Illumina HiSeq2000. The study's processing was this. SOAPnuke was used to process the raw data, with reads discarded if the reads contained adapters or uncalled bases, had a mean Phred below 15, or lacked an exact constant-primer or identifier match. COPE v1.2.5 was used to merge the high-quality paired reads, and each unique nucleotide sequence was defined as a clonotype. MiTCR v1.1 was used to align clonotypes to the IMGT TRBV, TRBD and TRBJ reference segments. Analysis was restricted to V-J combinations with a frequency above 0.0001, which covered roughly 99% of repertoires. A TCS score was defined as the ratio of F50 (clonal expansion) to E x V (chaos), with BLOSUM62-based TCRdist applied between CDR3 peptides within each V-J. Welch's t-statistics and random forest reduced some 510 V-J features to 13, which were used in a naive Bayes classifier (R e1071). TCRdb reprocessing: public reads trimmed at Q25 with fastp, clones called with MiXCR, in-frame beta chains kept. Rows matching on CDR3 protein sequence are summarized as one entry with the most common DNA and genes. Here the V and J calls rest on TCRdb's processing, not on the authors' analysis. This sample is represented by fewer than 550,000 distinct CDR3 sequences; around 16% of them were singletons. Around 14% of the sample rests with the top ten.

A patient counted as having stable Graves' hyperthyroidism if no progression to ophthalmopathy occurred over 18 months of follow-up. Hyperthyroidism patients were aged 18 to 65 years and newly diagnosed, with disease duration of less than 2 months. The study excluded patients with uncontrolled infections, other autoimmune diseases, pregnancy or lactation. Diagnoses were based on clinical symptoms, serum thyroxine and TRAb, thyroid ultrasound and orbital computed tomography. Ficoll-Paque density gradient centrifugation was used to isolate PBMCs from 8 to 10 ml of fresh peripheral blood. Total RNA was extracted with Trizol reagent, and quality was checked on an Agilent 2100 Bioanalyzer. A remark on this clonotype: Its antigen is not yet known. Base quality data are lacking; no much larger clone is found one base away.

Trimming leaves V shorter by 6 bases and J shorter by 3 bases, with the junction holding 6 bases beyond the gene matches. Spanning cysteine to phenylalanine, the CDR3 consists of 15 amino acids. The read is trimmed to its CDR3 DNA, 45 bases read in frame from base 1. This clonotype was obtained from a young woman with Graves' hyperthyroidism. Sequenced sample: blood. Recombination joined TRBV12-3 or TRBV12-4 with TRBJ2-7, with 12 bases in between that match TRBD2. The nucleotide sequence is TGTGCCAGCAGACGGACTAGCGGGGAGCACTACGAGCAGTACTTC. It encodes CASRRTSGEHYEQYF.